This record concerns one T cell receptor beta chain sequence. The antigen is undetermined. V lost 7 bases and J lost 1, with 9 bases in between. Germline V lookup: CDR1 MNHNS, CDR2 SASEGT. The CDR3 runs 13 residues. These data belong to a study of response to subunit inactivated influenza vaccine. Regarding the study as a whole: It was suggested by the authors that few new T cells are recruited by each seasonal influenza vaccination.

In TCRdb, the RT-PCR reads were re-called with MiXCR into one record per CDR3 protein. The profile shows under 850,000 distinct CDR3 sequences, approximately 18% of them singletons. The sequence was collected from a man aged 45-65 years who received an inactivated influenza vaccine. The starting material was PBMCs from blood, obtained 5 days after vaccination. The chain has TRBV6-1 and TRBJ2-3; D call uncertain. CDR3 sequence: CASTEYGTDTQYF. CDR3 nucleotide sequence: TGTGCCAGCACTGAGTACGGCACAGATACGCAGTATTTT.